Listed below are T cell receptor beta chains from one sample, sequenced in a study of T-cell reconstitution after alpha-beta-depleted transplantation in children. TCRdb re-called the PCR reads with MiXCR, one entry per CDR3 protein. The table has fewer than 750,000 distinct CDR3 sequences, 20% to 25% seen once; the top ten hold about 14%. Sample: PBMCs, mostly from graft donor cells, taken 360 days after TCRalphabeta/CD19-depleted stem cell transplant. The receptors shown here come from a boy younger than two who had a stem cell transplant for acute myeloid leukemia, so the T cells may come from the graft donor. The CDR3 runs from the conserved cysteine through the conserved F or W. The D gene is left open where the match is weak. Size is omitted from some rows. Given values are once, few, many or a class for expanded clones.

j_gene | abundance | v_gene | d_gene | CDR3nt | CDR3aa
TRBJ2-7 | many | TRBV5-6 | - | TGTGCCAGCAGCCCCGATGCGCGGACGGGCGAGCAGTACTTC | CASSPDARTGEQYF
TRBJ1-4 | - | TRBV6-5 | - | TGTGCCAGCAGTTACTCCCAGGGTAACGAAAAACTGTTTTTT | CASSYSQGNEKLFF
TRBJ2-7 | many | TRBV20-1 | TRBD1 | TGCAGTGCTGCTGGACAGGGTTCCTACGAGCAGTACTTC | CSAAGQGSYEQYF
TRBJ2-1 | many | TRBV6-5 | TRBD1 | TGTGCCAGCAGTCGGACAGGGGGCTCCTACAATGAGCAGTTCTTC | CASSRTGGSYNEQFF
TRBJ2-3 | many | TRBV5-6 | - | TGTGCCAGCAGCTTCAGCCCAGGCCCAGATACGCAGTATTTT | CASSFSPGPDTQYF
TRBJ2-1 | - | TRBV2 | - | TGTGCCAGCAGTGAAGTGCAGGGGCCGGACAATGAGCAGTTCTTC | CASSEVQGPDNEQFF
TRBJ2-1 | - | TRBV7-9 | TRBD2 | TGTGCCAGCAGCACGACTAGCGGAATCTCCTACAATGAGCAGTTCTTC | CASSTTSGISYNEQFF
TRBJ2-3 | - | TRBV20-1 | - | TGCAGTGCTACGGAGAGCACAGATACGCAGTATTTT | CSATESTDTQYF
TRBJ2-2 | many | TRBV25-1 | - | TGTGCCAGCAGTGTTCCCGGGGAGCTGTTTTTT | CASSVPGELFF
TRBJ2-1 | - | TRBV18 | - | TGTGCCAGCTCACCTCTTGCTGGACCTCTTCTAGATGAGCAGTTCTTC | CASSPLAGPLLDEQFF
TRBJ2-6 | - | TRBV27 | - | TGTGCCAGCCATCTCGGTGGCTTCCCAGAGGCCAACGTCCTGACTTTC | CASHLGGFPEANVLTF
TRBJ1-1 | - | TRBV7-2 | - | TGTGCCAGCAGCTCTAACCGGGGGCAAAACACTGAAGCTTTCTTT | CASSSNRGQNTEAFF
TRBJ2-1 | - | TRBV20-1 | - | TGCAGTGCCCTTACCCCCGCGGGAACCTACAATGAGCAGTTCTTC | CSALTPAGTYNEQFF
TRBJ2-3 | few | TRBV10-3 | - | TGTGCCATCAGTGAGGCAGGGTCCCCAGATACGCAGTATTTT | CAISEAGSPDTQYF
TRBJ2-2 | - | TRBV10-2 | TRBD2 | TGCGCCAGCAGTGAGTCGAGAAGTTTGGGACTAGCGGGTTCCGGGGAGCTGTTTTTT | CASSESRSLGLAGSGELFF
TRBJ2-3 | - | TRBV27 | TRBD2 | TGTGCCAGCAGTTTCATCGGGGGGGCCCCAGATACGCAGTATTTT | CASSFIGGAPDTQYF
TRBJ2-1 | - | TRBV6-5 | - | TGTGCCAGCAGTTACTCGTCCTATCGGTACAATGAGCAGTTCTTC | CASSYSSYRYNEQFF
TRBJ1-5 | few | TRBV12-3/TRBV12-4 | - | TGTGCCAGCACCCTGGCAGGGGTGGGCCAGCCCCAGCATTTT | CASTLAGVGQPQHF
TRBJ1-6 | few | TRBV20-1 | - | TGCAGTGCTAGAGATATAGGCAGGGCCTATAATTCACCCCTCCACTTT | CSARDIGRAYNSPLHF
TRBJ2-1 | - | TRBV10-1 | TRBD2 | TGCGCCAGCAGTGAGGCTAGCGGGGCTCGAGGGGAGCAGTTCTTC | CASSEASGARGEQFF